This T cell receptor beta chain was sequenced for a study of OX40 agonist ivuxolimab in advanced cancers. Notes on the research overall: Ivuxolimab was a fully human IgG2 agonistic monoclonal antibody targeting the costimulatory receptor OX40 (CD134). Among the 52 dose-escalation patients, 19 had hepatocellular carcinoma, 15 or so melanoma, 9 renal cell carcinoma and 9 head and neck cancer. Three dose-escalation patients achieved partial responses, one with hepatocellular carcinoma and two with cutaneous melanoma. The paper reports the monotherapy dose-escalation portion (N of about 54 patients) of the phase I ivuxolimab trial. A male proportion of roughly 80% and a mean age of 60 years, ranging from 23 to 79, were recorded for the dose-escalation cohort. Prior anti-PD-1, anti-PD-L1 or anti-CTLA-4 therapy was permitted, and about two fifths of dose-escalation patients had received checkpoint inhibitors. The point of sequencing TCRbeta in the periphery was to test whether ivuxolimab changed TCR sequence diversity and drove clonal T-cell expansion. Intravenous ivuxolimab was administered to patients every 2 weeks at six dose levels: 0.01, 0.1, 0.3, 1.5, 3 and 10 mg/kg.

Patients with a history of autoimmune disease or receiving systemic immunosuppression were excluded from the trial. Peripheral blood for TCR sequencing was collected from all dose cohorts at baseline, on cycle 4 day 1, and on cycle 7 day 1. Samples came from an open-label, multicenter, first-in-human phase I dose-escalation trial of ivuxolimab. Adults with locally advanced or metastatic melanoma, renal cell carcinoma, hepatocellular carcinoma or head and neck squamous cell carcinoma were enrolled in the trial. Before TCR sequencing, CD4+ and CD8+ T cells were separately sorted from peripheral blood. Points the paper makes about the study in general: Low levels of normalized T-cell clonal expansion were also seen in some patients who did not respond. The antigen specificity of the peripheral T cells that underwent clonal expansion was not determined. In partial responders in the 0.1-3.0 mg/kg groups, normalized peripheral clonal expansion was found to be among the lowest, especially among CD8+ T cells. After ivuxolimab, more expanded clones were found on average in CD8+ T cells than in CD4+ T cells. At doses of 0.1 to 3.0 mg/kg, clonal expansion of both CD4+ and CD8+ blood T cells was observed from baseline to week 6.

For sequencing of the TCRbeta CDR3 region, genomic DNA was extracted from the sorted cells. The immunoSEQ Assay was used to sequence the TCRbeta CDR3 regions. Not all clones reach the TCRdb copy of this immuneACCESS table, which keeps in-frame sequences only. Checked studies attribute under half of the gap to unresolved V genes and leave the rest unexplained. The sample data list around 58,000 clones, and about 89% of these were observed just once. Of the sample, around 1.4% falls within the top ten clones. A note on this clone: The clone's antigen remains unknown. No clone much larger than this one lies a single base away; base qualities are absent.

V loses 0 bases at its end and J loses 11 bases; junction bases beyond the gene matches: 4. CDR1 is given as LNHDA and CDR2 as SQIVND, both from the germline V gene (reference sequence). The CDR3 runs 13 amino acids, cysteine and phenylalanine included. The kept DNA is CDR3 alone, 39 bases in frame from the first base. The rearrangement joined TRBV19 to TRBJ1-5, with 7 bases matching TRBD1. The sequencing used CD4+ or CD8+ T cells sorted from blood, collected in a trial of the OX40 agonist ivuxolimab. The source of this sequence is an adult with an advanced solid tumor such as melanoma, head and neck, liver or kidney cancer. For the CDR3, the sequence is CASSIDSGQAQHF. The DNA is TGTGCCAGTAGTATAGATAGCGGACAGGCCCAGCATTTT.